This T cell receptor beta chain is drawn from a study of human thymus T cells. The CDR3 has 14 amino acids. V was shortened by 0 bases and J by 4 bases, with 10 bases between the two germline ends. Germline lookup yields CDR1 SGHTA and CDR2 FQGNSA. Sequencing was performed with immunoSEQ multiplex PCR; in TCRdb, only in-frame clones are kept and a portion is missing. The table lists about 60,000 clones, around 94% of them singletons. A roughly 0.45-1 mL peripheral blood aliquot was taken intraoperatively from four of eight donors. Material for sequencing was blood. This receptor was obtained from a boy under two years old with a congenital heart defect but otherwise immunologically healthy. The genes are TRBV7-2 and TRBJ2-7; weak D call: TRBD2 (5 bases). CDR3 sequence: CASSLADSYYEQYF. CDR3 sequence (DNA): TGTGCCAGCAGCTTAGCGGACTCCTATTACGAGCAGTACTTC.